The 9 T cell receptor beta chains below all came from one sample that was sequenced in a study of T cells in Graves' hyperthyroidism and ophthalmopathy. Researchers took RNA transcripts and amplified the TCR beta CDR3 regions from them. First-round RT-PCR with HTBI primers amplified the TCR CDR3 region. TCRdb redid the calling of the multiplex PCR reads with MiXCR, one entry per CDR3 protein. The table has 300,000 or so distinct CDR3 sequences, about a sixth seen once. The sequenced material came from blood. The source of these receptors is a woman aged 55-70 years with Graves' ophthalmopathy.

This clonotype came up many times. The gene calls are TRBV18 and TRBJ1-1, with 8 bases that match TRBD1. Germline V CDR1 and CDR2: KGHSH, LQKENI. The CDR3 length is 13 residues. V lost 0 bases and J lost 8; bases outside the gene matches: 2. The CDR3 loop reads CASSPPDRGEAFF. For the CDR3, the DNA is TGTGCCAGCTCACCACCAGACAGGGGAGAAGCTTTCTTT.

At least ten counts were recorded for this clonotype. The V gene is TRBV20-1, the J gene TRBJ2-3, with D tentatively TRBD2 (6 bases). Germline assignment: CDR1 DFQATT and CDR2 SNEGSKA (reference sequence). This CDR3 has 19 amino acids. The ends were cut back, 1 base at V and 0 bases at J, with 23 bases in the middle. CDR3 in DNA: TGCAGTGCTAGAGTCCCATTGAGGGTAGCGGTTCCTAGCACAGATACGCAGTATTTT. This encodes CSARVPLRVAVPSTDTQYF.

This clonotype was found a few times. The chain is built from TRBV7-6 and TRBJ2-1, with D possibly matching TRBD1 (6 bases). This CDR3 contains 14 residues. The V end was cut by 5 bases, the J end by 8 bases, with 16 bases between. The germline gives CDR1 SGHVS, CDR2 FNYEAQ. Written as DNA, the CDR3 is TGTGCCAGCAGCCCGCTTCTATCAGGGGATGAGCAGTTCTTC. This gives the protein CASSPLLSGDEQFF. The full variable domain, completed using reference TRBV7-6 and TRBJ2-1, is GAGVSQSPRYKVTKRGQDVALRCDPISGHVSLYWYRQALGQGPEFLTYFNYEAQQDKSGLPNDRFSAERPEGSISTLTIQRTEQRDSAMYRCASSPLLSGDEQFFGPGTRLTVL.

This chain uses TRBV12-5 with TRBJ2-1; 8 nucleotides align to TRBD2. The germline V gene has CDR1 LGHNT and CDR2 FRNRAP. V trimming: 5 bases; J trimming: 0 bases; junction bases outside the gene matches: 3. CDR3 length equals 15 residues. This CDR3 reads CASGPRGGSYNEQFF. DNA of the CDR3: TGTGCTAGTGGTCCCCGGGGGGGCTCCTACAATGAGCAGTTCTTC.

This clonotype was observed many times. The chain links TRBV7-2 to TRBJ2-7; 9 nucleotides line up with TRBD1. Germline loops: CDR1 SGHTA, CDR2 FQGNSA. V shed 8 bases and J 4 bases; nucleotides not matched to a gene: 12. CDR3 length equals 15 residues. The CDR3 spells CASGRSGTGQYEQYF. Written as DNA, the CDR3 is TGTGCCAGCGGCCGAAGCGGGACAGGGCAATACGAGCAGTACTTC. Full variable domain (remainder filled in from reference TRBV7-2 and TRBJ2-7): GAGVSQSPSNKVTEKGKDVELRCDPISGHTALYWYRQSLGQGLEFLIYFQGNSAPDKSGLPSDRFSAERTGGSVSTLTIQRTQQEDSAVYLCASGRSGTGQYEQYFGPGTRLTVT.

The chain links TRBV7-2 to TRBJ2-1; no clear D. CDR3 length equals 17 residues. Trimming took off 0 bases at V and 6 bases at J, with 18 bases between the two ends. CDR1 and CDR2 (germline): SGHTA, FQGNSA. CDR3 bases: TGTGCCAGCAGCTTAGCCCTAAGGGCTAGGAACTCCAATGAGCAGTTCTTC. The encoded protein is CASSLALRARNSNEQFF.

This clonotype was recorded at least ten times. J is TRBJ1-4 and V is TRBV3-1; D unresolved. This CDR3 is 14 amino acids long. V was pared by 4 bases and J by 7 bases, with 13 bases between. Germline CDR1 LGHDT, CDR2 YNNKEL (reference sequence). The CDR3 DNA is TGTGCCAGCAGCCCCAGCAGTTCTGGTGAAAAACTGTTTTTT. Amino acids: CASSPSSSGEKLFF.

This clonotype was recorded a few times. This sequence joins TRBV20-1 and TRBJ2-7, with a weak D call TRBD1 (6 bases). Trimming removed 0 bases at V and 9 bases at J, with 18 bases between. This CDR3 spans 14 amino acids. Germline CDR1 is DFQATT and CDR2 is SNEGSKA (reference sequence). The CDR3 coding sequence is TGCAGTGCTAGAGAGGGCCAGAACACAGGGCGGCAGTACTTC. Protein: CSAREGQNTGRQYF.

This clonotype was seen repeatedly, ten times or more. The chain uses TRBV11-2 and TRBJ2-5, with 13 nucleotides matching TRBD2. The germline gives CDR1 SGHAT, CDR2 FQNNGV. This CDR3 region has 16 residues. The junction had 7 bases not matched to a gene; V was cut back by 5 bases and J by 4 bases. The CDR3 reads CASSPVGLAGVETQYF. CDR3 nucleotide sequence: TGTGCCAGCAGCCCCGTTGGACTAGCGGGGGTAGAGACCCAGTACTTC.